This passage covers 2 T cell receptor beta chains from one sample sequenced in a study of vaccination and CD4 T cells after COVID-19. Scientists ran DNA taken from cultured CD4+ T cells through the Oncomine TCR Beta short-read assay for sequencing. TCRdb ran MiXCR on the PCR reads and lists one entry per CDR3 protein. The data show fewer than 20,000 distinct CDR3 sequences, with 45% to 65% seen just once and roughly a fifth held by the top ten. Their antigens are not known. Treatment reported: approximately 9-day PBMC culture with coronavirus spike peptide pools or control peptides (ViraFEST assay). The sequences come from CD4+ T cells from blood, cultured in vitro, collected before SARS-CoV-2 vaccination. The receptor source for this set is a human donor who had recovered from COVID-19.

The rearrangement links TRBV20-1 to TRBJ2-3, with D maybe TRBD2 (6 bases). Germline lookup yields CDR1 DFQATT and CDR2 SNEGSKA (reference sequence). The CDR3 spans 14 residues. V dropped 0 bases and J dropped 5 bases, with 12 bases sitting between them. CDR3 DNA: TGCAGTGCTAGAGATCGGCTAGCGTTAGATACGCAGTATTTT. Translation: CSARDRLALDTQYF.

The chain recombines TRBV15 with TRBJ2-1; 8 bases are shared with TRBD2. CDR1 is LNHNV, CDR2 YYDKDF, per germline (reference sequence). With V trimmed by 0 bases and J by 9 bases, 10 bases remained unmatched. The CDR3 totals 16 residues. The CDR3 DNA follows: TGTGCCACCAGCAGAGATAGCGGGATAGGAGTAGGTGAGCAGTTCTTC. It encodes CATSRDSGIGVGEQFF.